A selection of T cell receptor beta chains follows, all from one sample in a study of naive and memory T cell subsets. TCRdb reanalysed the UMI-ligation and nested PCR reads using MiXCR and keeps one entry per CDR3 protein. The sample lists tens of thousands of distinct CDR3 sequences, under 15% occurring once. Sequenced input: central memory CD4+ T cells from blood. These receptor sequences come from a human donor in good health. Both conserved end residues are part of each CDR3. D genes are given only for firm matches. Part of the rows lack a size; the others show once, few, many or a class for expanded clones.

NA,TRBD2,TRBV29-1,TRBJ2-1,TGCAGCGGAACAACTAGCGGGAGGGCCTACAATGAGCAGTTCTTC,CSGTTSGRAYNEQFF
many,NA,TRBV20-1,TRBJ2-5,TGCAGTGCACGGGACACCTCCGGAGAGACCCAGTACTTC,CSARDTSGETQYF
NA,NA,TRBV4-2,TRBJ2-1,TGTGCCAGCAGCCAGCGGCAAAATGAGCAGTTCTTC,CASSQRQNEQFF
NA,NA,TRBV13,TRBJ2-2,TGTGCCAGCAGCGGTATGCAGCTCACCGGGGAGCTGTTTTTT,CASSGMQLTGELFF
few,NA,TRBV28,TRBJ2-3,TGTGCCAGCACCCCTCAGGTTGCGGATACGCAGTATTTT,CASTPQVADTQYF
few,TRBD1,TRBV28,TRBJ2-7,TGTGCCAGCAGCCGACAGGGGGACGAGCAGTACTTC,CASSRQGDEQYF
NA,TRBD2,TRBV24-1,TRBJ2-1,TGTGCCACCAGTGAGACCACTAGCGGGAAAAGGAATGAGCAGTTCTTC,CATSETTSGKRNEQFF
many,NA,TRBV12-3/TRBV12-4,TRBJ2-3,TGTGCCAGCAGTTGGGACACAGATACGCAGTATTTT,CASSWDTDTQYF
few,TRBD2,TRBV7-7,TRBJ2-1,TGTGCCAGCAGCCCGGGACTAGCGGGAAGTATTGGGGGCTACAATGAGCAGTTCTTC,CASSPGLAGSIGGYNEQFF
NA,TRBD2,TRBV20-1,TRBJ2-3,TGCAGTGCTCAGCGGGGGAGCACAGATACGCAGTATTTT,CSAQRGSTDTQYF
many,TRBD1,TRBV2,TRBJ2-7,TGTGCCAGCAGTTACAGGGGACAGGGGGCCGAGCAGTACTTC,CASSYRGQGAEQYF
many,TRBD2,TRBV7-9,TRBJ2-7,TGTGCCAGCAGCCCCGGGCTAGCGGGAGACGAGCAGTACTTC,CASSPGLAGDEQYF
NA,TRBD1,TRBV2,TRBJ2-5,TGTGCCAGGGGACAGAACCAAGAGACCCAGTACTTC,CARGQNQETQYF
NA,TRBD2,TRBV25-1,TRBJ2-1,TGTGCCGGCAGTGAAGCCCGCCCTAGCGGTTCCTACAATGAGCAGTTCTTC,CAGSEARPSGSYNEQFF
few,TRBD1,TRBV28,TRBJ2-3,TGTGCCAGCACCTTTGGTTGGACAGGGGGTCGAAATACGCAGTATTTT,CASTFGWTGGRNTQYF
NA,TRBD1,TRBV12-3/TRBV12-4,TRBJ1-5,TGTGCCAGCAGTCTGACAGGGTATGGCAATCAGCCCCAGCATTTT,CASSLTGYGNQPQHF
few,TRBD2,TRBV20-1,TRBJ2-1,TGCAGTGCTTCGAGTCTAGCGGAATGGTCCTACAATGAGCAGTTCTTC,CSASSLAEWSYNEQFF
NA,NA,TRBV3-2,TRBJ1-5,TGTGCCAGCAGCCAAGATGACCCTTGGGGCGCCGACGTTAATCAGCCCCAGCATTTT,CASSQDDPWGADVNQPQHF
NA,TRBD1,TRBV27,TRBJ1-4,TGTGCCAGCAGTTTATCCGGACAGGGGTTTGAAAAACTGTTTTTT,CASSLSGQGFEKLFF
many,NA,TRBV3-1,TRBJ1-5,TGTGCCAGCAGCCAAGGGGGGTCGGGGGCTGTGGGCAATCAGCCCCAGCATTTT,CASSQGGSGAVGNQPQHF
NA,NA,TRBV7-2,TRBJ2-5,TGTGCCAGCAGCCCCTTCGTTATGGAGACCCAGTACTTC,CASSPFVMETQYF
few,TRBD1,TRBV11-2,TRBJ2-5,TGTGCCAGCAGCTTCGGGACAGGGGCGGAGACCCAGTACTTC,CASSFGTGAETQYF
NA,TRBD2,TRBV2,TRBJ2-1,TGTGCCAGCAGGGAGGCGTTACTAGCGTATTATGAGCAGTTCTTC,CASREALLAYYEQFF
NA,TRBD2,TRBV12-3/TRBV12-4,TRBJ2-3,TGTGCCAGCAGGGGAGGGCGGGGCACAGATACGCAGTATTTT,CASRGGRGTDTQYF
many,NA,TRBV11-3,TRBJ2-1,TGTGCCAGCACAAAGGGGGACTCCTCCTACAATGAGCAGTTCTTC,CASTKGDSSYNEQFF
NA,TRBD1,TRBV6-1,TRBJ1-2,TGTGCCAGCAGGGGACAGGGGGACTATGGCTACACCTTC,CASRGQGDYGYTF
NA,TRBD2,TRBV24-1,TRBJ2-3,TGTGCCAAAGGACTAGCGGGACCCACAGATACGCAGTATTTT,CAKGLAGPTDTQYF
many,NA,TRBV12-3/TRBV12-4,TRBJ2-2,TGTGCCAGCAGTCTGCCTCTGATGAACACCGGGGAGCTGTTTTTT,CASSLPLMNTGELFF
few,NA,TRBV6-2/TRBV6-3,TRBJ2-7,TGTGCCAGCAGAGGGACCTACTCCTACGAGCAGTACTTC,CASRGTYSYEQYF
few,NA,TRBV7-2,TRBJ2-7,TGTGCCAGCAGCTTAAAGGCATACGAGCAGTACTTC,CASSLKAYEQYF
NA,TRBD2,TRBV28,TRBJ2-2,TGTGCCAGCAGTTCGGCGGGAGGACACACCGGGGAGCTGTTTTTT,CASSSAGGHTGELFF
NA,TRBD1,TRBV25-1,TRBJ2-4,TGTGCCAGCAGTGACGCAGGGGGTCTCGGCAAAAACATTCAGTACTTC,CASSDAGGLGKNIQYF
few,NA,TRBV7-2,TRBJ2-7,TGTGCCAGCAGCTTAGCAGGGTTAGCCGAGCAGTACTTC,CASSLAGLAEQYF
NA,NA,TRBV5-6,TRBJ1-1,TGTGCCAGCAGGATGAGGGGTGGTTGGACTGAAGCTTTCTTT,CASRMRGGWTEAFF
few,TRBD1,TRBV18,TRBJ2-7,TGTGCCAGCTCACCGAATGGGGACAGCTACGAGCAGTACTTC,CASSPNGDSYEQYF
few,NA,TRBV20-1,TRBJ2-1,TGCAGTGCTAGTGGGTCCCTCTACAATGAGCAGTTCTTC,CSASGSLYNEQFF
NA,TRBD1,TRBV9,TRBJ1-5,TGTGCCAGCAGTGTAGGGACAGGGGAAAATCAGCCCCAGCATTTT,CASSVGTGENQPQHF
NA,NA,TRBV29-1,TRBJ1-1,TGCAGCCAACAGAGGAACACTGAAGCTTTCTTT,CSQQRNTEAFF
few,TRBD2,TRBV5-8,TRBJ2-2,TGTGCCAGCCGAAGATCCCGGACTAGCGGGAGAAAGAACACCGGGGAGCTGTTTTTT,CASRRSRTSGRKNTGELFF
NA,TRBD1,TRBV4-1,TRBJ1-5,TGCGCCAGCAGCCAAGATCAAGGAGGACAGGGACGATGGCAGCCCCAGCATTTT,CASSQDQGGQGRWQPQHF
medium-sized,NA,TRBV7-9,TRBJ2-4,TGTGCCAGCCGAGAGATCAACAACTCCAAAGCCAAAAACATTCAGTACTTC,CASREINNSKAKNIQYF
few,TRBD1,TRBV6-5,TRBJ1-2,TGTGCCAGCAGCCGGAAGACAGGGATCGACTATGGCTACACCTTC,CASSRKTGIDYGYTF
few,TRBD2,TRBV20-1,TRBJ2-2,TGCAGTGCTAGAGATTGGACTAGCGGTGACACCGGGGAGCTGTTTTTT,CSARDWTSGDTGELFF
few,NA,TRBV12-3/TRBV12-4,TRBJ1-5,TGTGCCAGCAGTCTAACACCGTATCAGCCCCAGCATTTT,CASSLTPYQPQHF
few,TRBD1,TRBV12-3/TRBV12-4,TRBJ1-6,TGTGCCAGCAGCTTAGGACAGGGGGCTTATTCACCCCTCCACTTT,CASSLGQGAYSPLHF
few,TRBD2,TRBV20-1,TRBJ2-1,TGCAGTGCTAGAGATCTCGGTTTAAGCGGGAGTTACAATGAGCAGTTCTTC,CSARDLGLSGSYNEQFF